This T cell receptor (beta chain) was obtained from a study of cytomegalovirus exposure and HLA in healthy donors (TCRdb year 2017). Background on the whole study: In an earlier analysis of 587 of the donors, 250 to 300 Gb of sequence data and 117 million unique TCR beta sequences from approximately 180 million T cells were reported. About 310 gigabases of sequencing data and approximately 85 million unique TCR sequences were included in an early release covering roughly 600 HLA-typed donors. Among the approximately 430 genotyped donors, roughly 80% belonged to the genetic ancestry cluster associated with self-reported Caucasian donors. The study aimed to test whether cataloging public T cell receptors could reveal signatures of past pathogen exposure. The study profiled the T cell repertoires of around 700 subjects by immunosequencing and related them to cytomegalovirus serostatus. Besides the first cohort of roughly 700 subjects, a separate validation cohort made up of 120 different subjects was used. The study combined high-throughput TCR immunosequencing, statistical association of individual TCRs with disease status, and machine learning to predict cytomegalovirus infection status. To study patterns of TCR occurrence, a later analysis re-analyzed previously published TCR beta repertoires from just over 650 donors and added high-resolution HLA genotyping. Rather than using new phenotypic data, the later analysis identified candidate immune exposures from TCR beta sequences and from how often those sequences occurred across donors. An earlier analysis of some 500 of the donors applied high-throughput TCR beta sequencing to assess whether each TCR beta V gene segment acted as functional or pseudogenic. Donor age, sex, ethnicity and CMV serostatus were collected together with the repertoire data. Genome-wide SNP genotypes for about three fifths of the roughly 700 donors were used in a later genetic analysis, which treated that subset as a discovery cohort. All discovery cohort repertoires had been generated on a single sequencing platform. Class I and class II HLA loci were covered by the typing at four-digit resolution. The number of donors typed differed by locus, with roughly 620-640 for A, B, C, DRB1 and DQB1, roughly 520 for DQA1, 600 to 610 for DPA1, and about 450 for DPB1. Because of strong linkage in the cohort, four or five DR-DQ haplotypes were treated as single units for association and clustering. Across approximately 420 genotyped donors of the cohort, an average of approximately 240,000 unique TCR beta nucleotide sequences per donor were sequenced, and 15% to 20% of those sequences were non-productive. What the work shows at the level of the full study, not this receptor alone: Roughly uniform sequencing depth across donors was assumed in presence/absence analyses, although this assumption may not hold. Some IMGT-functional V segments, including TRBV6-2 and TRBV6-3, could not be distinguished by the 87-base-pair reads and were therefore excluded. In a later genetic analysis, fewer N-insertions in productive TCRs were reported among donors in an Asian-associated ancestry cluster than the approximately 710-donor mean. The study gave a list of some 150 TCR beta chains associated with cytomegalovirus. An earlier analysis of roughly 570 of the donors showed that most TCR beta V segments appeared in productive rearrangements either about 90% or about 30% of the time, which broadly matched IMGT annotations. The earlier analysis of nearly 600 of the donors excluded some 15 rarely observed V segments, including chromosome 9 orphons, because counts were too low. When HLA alleles, especially DR and DQ, strongly co-occurred, TCR associations were difficult to assign to individual alleles. Cytomegalovirus status was reported to be diagnosed by the classifier with high specificity and sensitivity in both the original and validation cohorts. According to a later analysis, TCR association rates differed among HLA loci, with DRB1 alleles showing the most associated TCRs and HLA-C alleles showing the fewest. A further reported finding was that TCR beta sequences accurately predicted the HLA-A and HLA-B alleles for most subjects in the first cohort. It was suggested by the authors that the approach could potentially be generalized to other disease states and immunological phenotypes. While some public TCRs were present in many individuals, most TCR sequences turned up only very rarely across donors. A later analysis found that most CMV-associated TCR beta chains appeared HLA-restricted, with HLA associations seemingly driven largely by CMV exposure. The sequencing pipeline was judged likely to have produced a cluster of highly shared sequence variants as a technical artifact. Correlated functional status among segregating V segments might be attributable to linkage disequilibrium, but an unknown experimental factor could not be ruled out. Compared with equally common non-associated chains, HLA-associated TCR beta chains in a later analysis were more clonally expanded and had lower generation probabilities. In this cohort, only TCR beta chains were sequenced, and detectable features were limited by the absence of alpha or paired-chain data. At a false discovery rate of 0.05, a later analysis linked 15,000 to 20,000 TCR beta sequences to specific HLA alleles. Because HLA typing was missing for some donors at each locus, association tests included only the typed subset. A later analysis reported that several top co-occurrence clusters appeared linked to parvovirus B19, influenza, CMV and Epstein-Barr virus. The only immune exposure information available for the cohort was CMV serostatus. In vitro tests confirmed that three of the cytomegalovirus-associated TCR beta chains recognize cytomegalovirus antigens. A later genetic analysis associated a missense DCLRE1C variant with V-gene and J-gene trimming of TCR beta chains, and an independent cohort replicated the association.

With regard to this clone: This receptor's antigen is unknown. There are no base qualities to consult, and no much larger clone falls within one base.

Libraries were prepared through the immunoSEQ multiplex PCR assay. For the multiplex PCR, a mixture combining 60 forward primers for TCR Vbeta segments and 13 reverse primers for TCR Jbeta segments was used. Amplification of the CDR3 region of rearranged TCR beta genes was performed with a multiplex PCR assay on genomic DNA. The Illumina HiSeq System was used to sequence the amplified TCR beta libraries as 87-base-pair reads. In the original analysis: A later analysis counted tens of millions of unique TCR beta chains across the 650 to 700 repertoires, and 10 million to 12 million of these chains were shared by at least two donors. A nearest-neighbor algorithm error-corrected the raw reads and collapsed the reads into unique sequences, merging closely related sequences to remove PCR and sequencing errors. Alignment of CDR3 sequences to IMGT reference sequences was used to assign V, D and J gene segments. For a sequence to be retained, at least a six-nucleotide match to both a V gene segment and a J gene segment was required. A rearrangement counted as productive if the CDR3 had no stop codons and remained in frame with V and J, and every other rearrangement counted as non-productive. Following IMGT convention, CDR3 was defined as the stretch from the second conserved V-encoded cysteine up to the conserved J-encoded phenylalanine. Sequences without an unambiguous match to a single V gene segment were excluded from the earlier analysis of approximately 560 of the donors. An earlier analysis of a few hundred of the donors called V segments functional above 56.7% productive rearrangements and segregating when the between-donor standard deviation exceeded 5%. A statistical classification framework was built for diagnosing cytomegalovirus status from the catalog of TCR beta chain sequences. A later analysis assigned V and J genes by comparing TCR nucleotide sequences with IMGT/GENE-DB human TR gene sequences. In a later analysis, CDR3 sequences and most-parsimonious VDJ recombination scenarios were assigned using the TCRdist pipeline. In a later analysis, each TCR beta chain was defined by its CDR3 amino acid sequence together with its V-gene family, and reads without a unique V-gene family were excluded. A later analysis removed 600 or so highly shared, low-generation-probability nucleotide sequences to deal with suspected cross-contamination and a sequencing artifact. For each public chain, a later analysis derived a clonal expansion index from normalized ranks of inferred template counts within each repertoire. In a later analysis, generation probabilities were computed using a VDJ recombination model fitted to out-of-frame rearrangements, and the results were checked against IGoR. Hypergeometric tests were used in a later analysis to score TCR-TCR, TCR-HLA and TCR-CMV co-occurrence, with a repertoire-size bias correction applied to the TCR pairs. False discovery rates were estimated in a later analysis by permuting HLA or CMV assignments 20 times. A later analysis grouped co-occurring TCRs with DBSCAN, adding TCRdist sequence similarity when clustering within HLA-allele-positive subsets. For co-occurrence clustering, repertoires with fewer than 30,000 or more than 120,000 public chains were excluded, along with about five repertoires with anomalous nucleotide sharing. This is the immuneACCESS table as TCRdb keeps it, with only in-frame sequences that have V and J called. A part of the clones is gone; compared with another copy, unresolved V genes explain less than half, and the rest is unexplained. For V, J and clone size, that table is used; D and trimming come from the DNA. In this sample the table shows about 140,000 clones, 77% of which occur a single time. The ten most abundant clones make up 1.5% to 2% of the sample.

The cohort comprised under 700 healthy bone marrow donors. At the time of sampling, every cohort member was nominally healthy, though immune exposures that went unrecorded were likely present. The donor tested CMV seronegative and was one of the 352 seronegative cohort members. A peripheral blood sample was collected from each donor, and TCR beta sequencing was performed on peripheral blood mononuclear cells. The Qiagen DNeasy Blood Extraction Kit was used to extract genomic DNA from the blood cell samples. CDR1 WSHSY and CDR2 SAAADI were looked up in the germline V gene. The CDR3 sequence holds 19 residues, the cysteine and phenylalanine included. CDR3 DNA only is kept here, 57 bases in frame from base 1. Clipping removes 3 bases from V and 1 base from J, with 12 as the unmatched junction base count.

The sequence was collected from a female donor in good health and CMV-seronegative. The sequence is built from TRBV10-2 and TRBJ1-1, with 12 bases aligning to TRBD1. What was sequenced was PBMCs. The CDR3 loop reads CASSDHFGTGGLGNTEAFF. DNA sequence: TGCGCCAGCAGTGACCATTTTGGGACAGGGGGCCTCGGGAACACTGAAGCTTTCTTT.